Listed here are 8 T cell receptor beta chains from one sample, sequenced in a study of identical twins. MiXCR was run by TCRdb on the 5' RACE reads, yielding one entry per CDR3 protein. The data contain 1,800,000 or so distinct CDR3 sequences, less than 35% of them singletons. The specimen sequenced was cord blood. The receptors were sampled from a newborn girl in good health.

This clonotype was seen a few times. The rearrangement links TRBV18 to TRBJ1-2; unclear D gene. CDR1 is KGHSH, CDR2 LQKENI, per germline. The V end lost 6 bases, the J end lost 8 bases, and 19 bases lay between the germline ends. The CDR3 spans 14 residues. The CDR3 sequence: CASSNQGGHEGYTF. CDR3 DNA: TGTGCCAGCTCTAACCAAGGAGGCCATGAGGGCTACACCTTC.

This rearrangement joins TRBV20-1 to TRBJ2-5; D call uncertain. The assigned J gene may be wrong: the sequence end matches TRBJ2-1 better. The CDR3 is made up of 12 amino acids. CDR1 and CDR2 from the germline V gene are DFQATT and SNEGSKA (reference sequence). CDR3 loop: CSARRYQETQFF. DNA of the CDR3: TGCAGTGCCAGGCGGTACCAAGAGACCCAGTTCTTC.

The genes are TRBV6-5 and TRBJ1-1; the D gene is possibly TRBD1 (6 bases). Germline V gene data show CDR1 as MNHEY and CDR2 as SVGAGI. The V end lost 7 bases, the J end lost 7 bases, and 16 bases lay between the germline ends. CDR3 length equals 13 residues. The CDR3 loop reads CASTPSQGGEAFF. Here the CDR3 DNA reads TGTGCCAGCACCCCCTCACAGGGCGGTGAAGCTTTCTTT.

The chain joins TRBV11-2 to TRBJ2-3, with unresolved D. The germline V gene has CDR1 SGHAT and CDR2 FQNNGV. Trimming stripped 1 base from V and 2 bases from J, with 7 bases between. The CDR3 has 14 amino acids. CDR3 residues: CASSLAANTDTQYF. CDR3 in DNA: TGTGCCAGCAGCTTAGCGGCCAACACAGATACGCAGTATTTT.

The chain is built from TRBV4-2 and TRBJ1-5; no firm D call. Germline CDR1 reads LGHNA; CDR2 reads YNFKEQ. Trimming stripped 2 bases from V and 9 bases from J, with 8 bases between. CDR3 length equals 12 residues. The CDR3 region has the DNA TGTGCCAGCAGCCAAACGGGAGGGCCCCAGCATTTT. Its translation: CASSQTGGPQHF.

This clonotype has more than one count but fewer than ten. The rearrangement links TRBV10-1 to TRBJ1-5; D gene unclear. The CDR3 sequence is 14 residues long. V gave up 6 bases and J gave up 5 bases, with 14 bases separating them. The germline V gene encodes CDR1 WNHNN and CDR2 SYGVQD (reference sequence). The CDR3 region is CASRVIQDYQPQHF. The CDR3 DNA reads TGCGCCAGCAGAGTAATCCAGGATTATCAGCCCCAGCATTTT.

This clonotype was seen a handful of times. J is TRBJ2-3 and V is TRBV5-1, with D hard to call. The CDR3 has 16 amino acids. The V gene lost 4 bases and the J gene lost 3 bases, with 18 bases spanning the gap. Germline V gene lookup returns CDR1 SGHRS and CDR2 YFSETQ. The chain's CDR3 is CASSQQVTLGTDTQYF. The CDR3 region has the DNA TGCGCCAGCAGCCAGCAGGTGACCCTAGGGACAGATACGCAGTATTTT.

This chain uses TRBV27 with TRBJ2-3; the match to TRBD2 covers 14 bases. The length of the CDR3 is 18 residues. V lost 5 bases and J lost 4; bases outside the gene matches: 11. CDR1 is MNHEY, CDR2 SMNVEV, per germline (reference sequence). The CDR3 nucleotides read TGTGCCAGCAGTCTCCCGGGACTAGCGGGAGTGGCCCCAGATACGCAGTATTTT. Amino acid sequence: CASSLPGLAGVAPDTQYF.